This is a list of T cell receptor beta chains from one sample in a study of T cells in Graves' hyperthyroidism and ophthalmopathy. TCRdb fed the multiplex PCR reads into MiXCR, producing one record per CDR3 protein. Among 300,000 to 400,000 distinct CDR3 sequences listed, less than 15% were seen once. Sample: blood. Source of these receptors: a woman between 18 and 29 years old with Graves' hyperthyroidism. The CDR3 runs from the conserved cysteine through the conserved F or W. D genes are given only for firm matches. A row's size may be missing; if present it is once, few, many or a size class.

>TRBD2|many|TRBJ2-7|TRBV2
TGTGCCAGCAGAGCCGGGACTAGCGAGTCCTACGAGCAGTACTTC
CASRAGTSESYEQYF
>-|few|TRBJ2-3|TRBV27
TGTGCCAGCAGATTCACAGGGTTGCAGTATTTT
CASRFTGLQYF
>-|many|TRBJ2-1|TRBV28
TGTGCCAGCAGTTTTTCGGTGATGGTGCCAACGGAGTCTAATGAGCAGTTCTTC
CASSFSVMVPTESNEQFF
>-|many|TRBJ2-5|TRBV30
TGTGCCTGGAGTGGAGGAGGTGGGGGCGAGACCCAGTACTTC
CAWSGGGGGETQYF
>TRBD2|many|TRBJ2-7|TRBV7-9
TGTGCCAGCAGCTTAAGCGTACTAGCGGGAGCCGAGCAGTACTTC
CASSLSVLAGAEQYF
>-|many|TRBJ1-5|TRBV6-2/TRBV6-3
TGTGCCAGCAGCTACTCCGGTTTCGGCAATCAGCCCCAGCATTTT
CASSYSGFGNQPQHF
>TRBD1|-|TRBJ1-2|TRBV19
TGTGCCAGTAGTGACCCCCTCCGGGACAGGGCCAATGGCTACACCTTC
CASSDPLRDRANGYTF
>-|-|TRBJ1-1|TRBV5-1
TGCGCCAGCAGCTTGGATACGGGACTAGAAGCTTTCTTT
CASSLDTGLEAFF
>-|many|TRBJ1-5|TRBV6-5
TGTGCCAGCAGTTACTCTCGGACACCGAGGGATCAGCCCCAGCATTTT
CASSYSRTPRDQPQHF
>-|many|TRBJ2-3|TRBV20-1
TGCAGTGCCCACCCCGCTTTGAGGGCCGGGAGCACAGATACGCAGTATTTT
CSAHPALRAGSTDTQYF
>TRBD2|many|TRBJ2-5|TRBV7-2
TGTGCCAGCAGCTTAGGGTTAGCGGGAGGGCCCTGGGAGACCCAGTACTTC
CASSLGLAGGPWETQYF
>-|-|TRBJ2-1|TRBV10-3
TGTGCCATCTCTCTGGAGCCTGTGGCGAATGAGCAGTTCTTC
CAISLEPVANEQFF
>-|many|TRBJ2-1|TRBV27
TGTGCCAGCCTCTCCAGCTCCTACAATGAGCAGTTCTTC
CASLSSSYNEQFF
>-|many|TRBJ1-1|TRBV7-2
TGTGCCAGCAGCCCCCGACGGACGAACACTGAAGCTTTCTTT
CASSPRRTNTEAFF
>-|many|TRBJ1-1|TRBV20-1
TGCAGTGCTAGCCAGACAGGACAGAGTTTTGAAGCTTTCTTT
CSASQTGQSFEAFF
>-|-|TRBJ2-5|TRBV29-1
TGCAGCGTGGCCTGGGTCGGGACCCGGCAGGAGACCCAGTACTTC
CSVAWVGTRQETQYF
>-|many|TRBJ2-1|TRBV7-2
TGTGCCAGCAGCTTAGGGCTGGGGAGCTCCTACAATGAGCAGTTCTTC
CASSLGLGSSYNEQFF
>TRBD2|many|TRBJ2-4|TRBV7-3
TGTGCCAGCAGCTTAGCCGGGGGGGCAGGGGACATTCAGTACTTC
CASSLAGGAGDIQYF
>-|-|TRBJ2-5|TRBV7-9
TGTGCCAGCAGCTTAGGAACGGGAGTAGAGACCCAGTACTTC
CASSLGTGVETQYF
>-|many|TRBJ2-1|TRBV20-1
TGCAGTGCTAGAGATATCAGGGGCTCCTACAATGAGCAGTTCTTC
CSARDIRGSYNEQFF
>-|many|TRBJ1-1|TRBV20-1
TGCAGTACCTTACGGGGCGCGGTGAACACTGAAGCTTTCTTT
CSTLRGAVNTEAFF
>-|few|TRBJ1-4|TRBV6-2/TRBV6-3
TGTACCAGCAGTTCGTCATTCCTTGGCGAAAAACTGTTTTTT
CTSSSSFLGEKLFF
>-|many|TRBJ1-1|TRBV6-1
TGTGCCAGCAGGCGACAGGAGCTCATGAACACTGAAGCTTTCTTT
CASRRQELMNTEAFF
>TRBD2|-|TRBJ2-5|TRBV20-1
TGCAGTGCTAGAGATGGACTAGCGGGGAACATACAAGAGACCCAGTACTTC
CSARDGLAGNIQETQYF
>-|-|TRBJ2-1|TRBV9
TGTGCCAGCAGTATAGGATACAATGAGCAGTTCTTC
CASSIGYNEQFF
>-|-|TRBJ1-2|TRBV4-1
TGCGCCAGCAGCCAGGGACGGGGCGGCTATGGCTACACCTTC
CASSQGRGGYGYTF
>TRBD1|many|TRBJ1-1|TRBV5-1
TGCGCCAGCAGCCGATTCGTACCTACCGGGACAGCAGAAGCTTTCTTT
CASSRFVPTGTAEAFF
>-|few|TRBJ2-3|TRBV20-1
TGCAGTGCTAGCGGGGGGCGCACAGATACGCAGTATTTT
CSASGGRTDTQYF
>-|many|TRBJ2-3|TRBV7-9
TGTGCTAGCAGCCCGGGGTATAGCACAGATACGCAGTATTTT
CASSPGYSTDTQYF
>-|-|TRBJ2-7|TRBV20-1
TGCAGTGCTAGAGATTGGGAGGACACCTACGAGCAGTACTTC
CSARDWEDTYEQYF
>-|many|TRBJ2-7|TRBV9
TGTGCCAGCCCTAAGTGGCAACATAGATACGAGCAGTACTTC
CASPKWQHRYEQYF
>-|many|TRBJ1-2|TRBV18
TGTGCCAGCTCACCATGGCAGGGGAGAGACTATGGCTACACCTTC
CASSPWQGRDYGYTF
>TRBD1|-|TRBJ1-1|TRBV18
TGTGCCAGCTCCCCAGGGGGGGCGGCGAGGACTGAAGCTTTCTTT
CASSPGGAARTEAFF
>-|-|TRBJ1-2|TRBV6-8
TGTGCCAGCAGACTACTCGGGGAGACTGCTGGCTACACCTTC
CASRLLGETAGYTF
>TRBD2|-|TRBJ2-3|TRBV7-9
TGTGCCAGCAGCTCATTCCGACTAGCGGGGGTCCTCCAGGCAGATACGCAGTATTTT
CASSSFRLAGVLQADTQYF
>-|many|TRBJ2-7|TRBV5-1
TGCGCCAGCAGCCCTTATCTACTAACCGGGACACTGACCTACGAGCAGTACTTC
CASSPYLLTGTLTYEQYF
>-|few|TRBJ2-1|TRBV7-8
TGTGCCAGCAGCCCATCCCGGGGCCCGGGTGCTGAGCAGTTCTTC
CASSPSRGPGAEQFF
>-|many|TRBJ1-5|TRBV18
TGTGCCAGCTCCCCAGCAAGTACCCAGCCCCAGCATTTT
CASSPASTQPQHF
>-|many|TRBJ2-7|TRBV5-6
TGTGCCAGCAGCTCGACTAGTGGCGAGCAGTACTTC
CASSSTSGEQYF
>-|few|TRBJ1-2|TRBV19
TGTGCCAGTAGTATAGCCCTCAGGACGACCCATGGCTACACCTTC
CASSIALRTTHGYTF
>-|many|TRBJ1-2|TRBV15
TGTGCCACCAGCAGAGAGACGGATGGCTACACCTTC
CATSRETDGYTF
>TRBD2|many|TRBJ2-4|TRBV6-1
TGTGCCAGCAGACCTCCCGGACTAGCGGGGGGGGGCATTCAGTACTTC
CASRPPGLAGGGIQYF
>-|-|TRBJ2-3|TRBV18
TGTGCCAGCTCACCTTCGGATTGGGCAGGCACAGATACGCAGTATTTT
CASSPSDWAGTDTQYF
>-|many|TRBJ2-6|TRBV12-3/TRBV12-4
TGTGCCAGCAGTTTAAGGCAGAAATGGGCCAACGTCCTGACTTTC
CASSLRQKWANVLTF
>TRBD2|many|TRBJ2-1|TRBV19
TGTGCCAGCCGGACTAGCGGGAAGGACAATGAGCAGTTCTTC
CASRTSGKDNEQFF
>TRBD1|many|TRBJ2-5|TRBV11-2
TGTGCCAGCAGCTTAGAAGGGACAGGTCGCGAGACCCAGTACTTC
CASSLEGTGRETQYF
>-|few|TRBJ2-2|TRBV27
TGTGCCAGCAGTTTACGGCAGGGGGGCACCGGGGAGCTGTTTTTT
CASSLRQGGTGELFF
>TRBD1|-|TRBJ1-2|TRBV20-1
TGCAGTGCTAGCCCAGGGGGTGACTATGGCTACACCTTC
CSASPGGDYGYTF
>-|-|TRBJ2-7|TRBV27
TGTGCCAGCAGTTTTATGGGGGGCGAGGTGGAGCAGTACTTC
CASSFMGGEVEQYF
>-|-|TRBJ1-3|TRBV5-4
TGTGCCAGCAGCTCTCTCGGGAGACTGAACTCTGGAAACACCATATATTTT
CASSSLGRLNSGNTIYF
>-|many|TRBJ2-7|TRBV24-1
TGTGCCACCAGTGACCGAAACGAGCAGTACTTC
CATSDRNEQYF
>TRBD1|many|TRBJ1-3|TRBV7-9
TGTGCCAGCAGTCCCGGGACAGGGTCGGGAAACACCATATATTTT
CASSPGTGSGNTIYF
>-|-|TRBJ2-2|TRBV24-1
TGTGCCACCGCCGGGACAACGAACACCGGGGAGCTGTTTTTT
CATAGTTNTGELFF
>TRBD2|many|TRBJ2-5|TRBV30
TGTGCCTGGAGTGTGGGACTAGCGGGAGAGACCCAGTACTTC
CAWSVGLAGETQYF
>TRBD1|-|TRBJ1-5|TRBV20-1
TGCAGTGCTAACAGGGGGCTGCGGAGCAATCAGCCCCAGCATTTT
CSANRGLRSNQPQHF
>-|-|TRBJ2-2|TRBV19
TGTGCCAGTACTTTGTCGGGGAGCACCGGGGAGCTGTTTTTT
CASTLSGSTGELFF
>TRBD2|-|TRBJ2-3|TRBV4-1
TGCGCCAGCAGCCAAGTAGGCGGGAGGAGGAGCACAGATACGCAGTATTTT
CASSQVGGRRSTDTQYF